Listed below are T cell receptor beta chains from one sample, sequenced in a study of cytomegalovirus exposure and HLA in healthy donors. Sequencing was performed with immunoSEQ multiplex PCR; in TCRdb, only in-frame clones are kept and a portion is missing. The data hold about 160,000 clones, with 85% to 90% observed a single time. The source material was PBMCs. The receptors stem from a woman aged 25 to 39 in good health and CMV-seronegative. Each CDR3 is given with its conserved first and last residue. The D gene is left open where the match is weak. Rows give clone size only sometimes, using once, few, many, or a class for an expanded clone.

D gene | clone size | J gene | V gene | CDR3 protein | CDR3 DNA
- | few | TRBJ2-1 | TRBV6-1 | CASSEISGATYEQFF | TGTGCCAGCAGTGAAATTTCGGGAGCCACTTATGAGCAGTTCTTC
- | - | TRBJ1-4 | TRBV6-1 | CATRENLNEKLFF | TGTGCCACCCGAGAGAACTTAAATGAAAAACTGTTTTTT
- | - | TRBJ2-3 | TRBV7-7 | CASSPQLDPRTDTQYF | TGTGCTAGCAGCCCCCAACTAGACCCACGCACAGATACGCAGTATTTT
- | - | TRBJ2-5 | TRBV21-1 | CARPKTAPETQYF | TGTGCCAGGCCAAAGACAGCACCCGAGACCCAGTACTTC
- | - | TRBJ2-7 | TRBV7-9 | CASSPQTQTYEQYF | TGTGCCAGCAGCCCTCAGACACAGACCTACGAGCAGTACTTC
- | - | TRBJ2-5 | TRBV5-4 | CASSSRVGKQETQYF | TGTGCCAGCAGCAGTCGCGTCGGCAAACAAGAGACCCAGTACTTC
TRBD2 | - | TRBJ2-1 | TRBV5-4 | CASSRGSGASSYNEQFF | TGTGCCAGCAGTCGAGGTAGCGGGGCGAGCTCCTACAATGAGCAGTTCTTC
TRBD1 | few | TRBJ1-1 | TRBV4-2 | CASSQVPGQGATEAFF | TGTGCCAGCAGCCAAGTCCCGGGACAGGGGGCGACTGAAGCTTTCTTT
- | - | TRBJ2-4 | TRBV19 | CASSFVAGGSMYF | -
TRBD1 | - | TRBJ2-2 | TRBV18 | CASSPLGQGFSNTGELFF | TGTGCCAGCTCACCACTGGGACAGGGGTTTTCGAACACCGGGGAGCTGTTTTTT
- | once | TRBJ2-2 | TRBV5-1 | CASSLVVHSTGELFF | TGCGCCAGCAGCTTGGTGGTTCACAGCACCGGGGAGCTGTTTTTT
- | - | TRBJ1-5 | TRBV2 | CASSEAILWETYSNQPQHF | TGTGCCAGCAGTGAAGCCATTCTGTGGGAGACATATAGCAATCAGCCCCAGCATTTT
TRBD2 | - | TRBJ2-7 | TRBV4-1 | CASNQGPAGARVQYF | TGCGCCAGCAACCAGGGCCCTGCGGGAGCGAGAGTGCAGTACTTC
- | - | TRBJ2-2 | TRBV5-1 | CASSLSPVGAGELFF | TGCGCCAGCAGCTTGTCACCCGTCGGAGCCGGGGAGCTGTTTTTT
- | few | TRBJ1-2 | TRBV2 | CASSAQGRSYVGYTF | TGTGCCAGCAGCGCACAAGGACGTTCCTATGTCGGCTACACCTTC
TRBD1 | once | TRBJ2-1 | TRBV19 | CASRLRDRSNNEQFF | TGTGCCAGTCGCCTCCGGGACAGGAGTAACAATGAGCAGTTCTTC
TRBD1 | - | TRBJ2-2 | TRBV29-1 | CSVGQGATGELFF | TGCAGCGTTGGACAGGGGGCGACCGGGGAGCTGTTTTTT
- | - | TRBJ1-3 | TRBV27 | CASATSGNTIYF | TGTGCCAGCGCAACCTCTGGAAACACCATATATTTT
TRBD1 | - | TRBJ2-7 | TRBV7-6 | CASSSDTGGSYEQYF | TGTGCCAGCAGCTCGGATACAGGGGGCTCCTACGAGCAGTACTTC
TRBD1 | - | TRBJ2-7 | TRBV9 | CASSQSGTGAYEQYF | TGTGCCAGCAGCCAATCCGGGACAGGAGCCTACGAGCAGTACTTC
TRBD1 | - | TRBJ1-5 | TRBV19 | CASSISGQDNQPQHF | TGTGCCAGTAGTATTTCGGGACAGGACAATCAGCCCCAGCATTTT
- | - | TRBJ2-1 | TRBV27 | CASSMRIYNEQFF | TGTGCCAGCAGTATGAGAATCTACAATGAGCAGTTCTTC
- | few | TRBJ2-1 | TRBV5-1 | CASSPKGNEQFF | TGCGCCAGCAGCCCCAAGGGCAATGAGCAGTTCTTC
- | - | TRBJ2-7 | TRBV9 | CASSVGGSSYEQYF | TGTGCCAGCAGCGTTGGGGGGAGCTCCTACGAGCAGTACTTC
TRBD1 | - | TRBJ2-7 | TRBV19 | CASSGDRGFNEQYF | TGTGCCAGTAGTGGCGACAGGGGGTTCAACGAGCAGTACTTC
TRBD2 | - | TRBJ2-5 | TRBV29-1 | CSVAGTSRRGRETQYF | TGCAGCGTCGCCGGGACTAGCAGGAGGGGCCGAGAGACCCAGTACTTC
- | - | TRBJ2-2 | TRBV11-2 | CASSLGGTGELFF | TGTGCCAGCAGCTTAGGGGGGACCGGGGAGCTGTTTTTT
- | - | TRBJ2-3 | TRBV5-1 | CASSLYRVVDTQYF | TGCGCCAGCAGCTTGTATCGGGTTGTGGATACGCAGTATTTT
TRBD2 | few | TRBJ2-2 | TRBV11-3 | CASSSRTSGGAGELFF | TGTGCCAGCAGCTCTCGGACTAGCGGGGGGGCCGGGGAGCTGTTTTTT
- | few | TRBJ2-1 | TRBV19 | CASKGVYNEQFF | TGTGCCAGTAAAGGAGTCTACAATGAGCAGTTCTTC
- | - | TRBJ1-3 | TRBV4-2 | CASSQAGTGTSSGNTIYF | TGTGCCAGCAGCCAAGCGGGGACGGGAACCAGCTCTGGAAACACCATATATTTT
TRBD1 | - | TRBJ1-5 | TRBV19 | CASSMGQDLSNQPQHF | TGTGCCAGTAGTATGGGACAGGACCTTAGCAATCAGCCCCAGCATTTT
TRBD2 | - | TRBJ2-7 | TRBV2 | CASSKTSGGLILLHEQYF | TGTGCCAGCAGTAAGACGAGCGGGGGGCTGATTCTGTTACACGAGCAGTACTTC
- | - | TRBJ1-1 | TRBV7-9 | CASSLSTGWLNTEAFF | TGTGCCAGCAGCTTGTCAACAGGGTGGCTGAACACTGAAGCTTTCTTT
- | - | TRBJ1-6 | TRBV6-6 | CASGYDNSPLHF | TGTGCCTCAGGGTACGATAATTCACCCCTCCACTTT
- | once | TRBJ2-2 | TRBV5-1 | CASSLMTTGELFF | TGCGCCAGCAGCTTGATGACCACCGGGGAGCTGTTTTTT
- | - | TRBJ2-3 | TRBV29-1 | CSVARGWAQADTQYF | TGCAGCGTTGCGAGGGGCTGGGCACAGGCAGATACGCAGTATTTT
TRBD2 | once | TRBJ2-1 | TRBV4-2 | CASSQDRLAVQFF | TGTGCCAGCAGCCAAGATCGACTAGCGGTACAGTTCTTC
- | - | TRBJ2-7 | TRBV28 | CASSFLRKGDEQYF | TGTGCCAGCAGTTTTCTCCGCAAGGGCGACGAGCAGTACTTC
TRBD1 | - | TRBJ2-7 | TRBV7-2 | CASSLVTGGSYEQYF | TGTGCCAGCAGCTTAGTGACAGGGGGATCCTACGAGCAGTACTTC
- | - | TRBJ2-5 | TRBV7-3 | CASSPGAGHETQYF | TGTGCCAGCAGCCCAGGCGCCGGGCATGAGACCCAGTACTTC
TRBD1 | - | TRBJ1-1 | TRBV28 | CASTRSTGVAEAFF | TGTGCCAGCACCCGATCGACAGGGGTGGCTGAAGCTTTCTTT
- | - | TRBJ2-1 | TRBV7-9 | CASSSFSGYNEQFF | TGTGCCAGCAGCTCATTCAGCGGGTACAATGAGCAGTTCTTC
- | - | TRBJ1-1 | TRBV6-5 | CASSYSTAVTEAFF | TGTGCCAGCAGTTACTCGACGGCAGTAACTGAAGCTTTCTTT
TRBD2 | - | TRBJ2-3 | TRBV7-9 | CASTLATSTDTQYF | TGTGCCAGCACACTAGCGACTAGCACAGATACGCAGTATTTT
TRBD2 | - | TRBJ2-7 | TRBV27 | CASSDTTSGSYEQYF | TGTGCCAGCAGCGACACGACTAGCGGCTCCTACGAGCAGTACTTC
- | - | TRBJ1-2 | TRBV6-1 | CASSETGTRGYTF | TGTGCCAGCAGTGAAACTGGGACCCGCGGCTACACCTTC
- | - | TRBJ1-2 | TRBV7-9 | CASSLDLKGQRGYTF | TGTGCCAGCAGCTTAGATCTTAAAGGGCAACGGGGCTACACCTTC
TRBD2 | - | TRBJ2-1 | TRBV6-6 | CASSLGGGTSGNEQFF | TGTGCCAGCAGTTTAGGGGGCGGGACTAGCGGGAATGAGCAGTTCTTC
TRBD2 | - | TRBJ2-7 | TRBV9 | CASSVEGQLAGGGEQYF | TGTGCCAGCAGCGTAGAGGGACAACTAGCGGGAGGGGGGGAGCAGTACTTC
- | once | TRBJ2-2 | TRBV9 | CASSVDAPGELFF | TGTGCCAGCAGCGTAGATGCCCCCGGGGAGCTGTTTTTT
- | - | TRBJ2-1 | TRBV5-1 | CASSLAALSGAPYNEQFF | TGCGCCAGCAGCTTGGCCGCACTCTCCGGGGCCCCCTACAATGAGCAGTTCTTC
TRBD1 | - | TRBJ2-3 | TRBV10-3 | CAISDRQGPTDTQYF | TGTGCCATCAGTGATCGACAGGGGCCAACAGATACGCAGTATTTT